This T cell receptor beta chain was sequenced for a study of T cell responses to AZD1222 COVID-19 vaccine. Trimming at V came to 4 bases and at J to 4 bases, leaving 7 bases not matched to a gene. CDR3 size: 16 residues. Germline V CDR1 and CDR2: LGHNA, YSLEER. TCRdb's table, derived via immunoSEQ multiplex PCR, lists solely in-frame clones and lacks some. The sample has roughly 150,000 clones; 90% are singletons. As to this clone: Its matching antigen is unknown.

Findings and limits, study-wide: Clonal diversity may have been underestimated, and the donors were mostly white British, with more females than males. It was only 6 or 7 AZD1222 recipients who were seropositive at baseline.

The source was peripheral blood, collected on day 0 of AZD1222 vaccination. This rearrangement joins TRBV4-3 to TRBJ2-1, with 10 bases that match TRBD2. This receptor was obtained from an adult in good health. The CDR3 here is CASSLRAGGNYNEQFF. CDR3 sequence (DNA): TGCGCCAGCAGCCTCAGAGCGGGAGGGAATTACAATGAGCAGTTCTTC.